This T cell receptor beta chain is from a study of CXCR3-negative and CXCR3-positive naive CD8 T cells. Study-level findings and limits: Each naive subset displayed comparably high diversity, whereas memory CD8+ cells displayed much lower diversity.

On this clonotype: Its specificity is unknown.

The CDR3 is made up of 18 amino acids. Germline CDR1 and CDR2: LGHDT and YNNKEL (reference sequence). The TRB libraries of cDNA were built by UMI-labeled 5' RACE. From its re-call of the 5' RACE reads, TCRdb lists each CDR3 protein once, without DNA. The sample table includes tens of thousands of distinct CDR3 sequences. This chain connects TRBV3-1 to TRBJ1-1. The TCR comes from a human donor in good health. Some clones in this sample may be carry-over from other donors' samples. Material: naive CXCR3- CD8+ T cells from blood. Subset given: CD45RO-CCR7+CD27+CD95- naive CD8+ T cells lacking CXCR3 (TNR3-). CDR3 amino acids: CASSPQDLGGIQRTEAFF.